Presented here are 5 T cell receptor beta chains from one specimen sequenced in a study of blood T cell repertoires in COVID-19. TCRdb keeps only in-frame clones here, not all; method: immunoSEQ multiplex PCR. The data hold more than 100,000 clones, with approximately 80% observed a single time. The material sequenced was peripheral blood. The receptors here all came from a woman aged 55 to 70 with active or convalescent COVID-19.

The rearrangement links TRBV6-5 to TRBJ2-1, with TRBD1 as a possible D gene (5 bases). CDR1 MNHEY and CDR2 SVGAGI come from the germline V gene. The V and J ends lost 4 bases and 13 bases respectively, with 11 bases between them. This CDR3 region has 11 residues. The CDR3 loop reads CASSSTTGQFF. For the CDR3, the DNA is TGTGCCAGCAGTTCGACAACAGGCCAGTTCTTC.

This clone appeared a few times. J is TRBJ1-2 and V is TRBV19; D possibly corresponds to TRBD1 (6 bases). The CDR3 covers 13 residues. Trimming pared 6 bases from V and 4 bases from J, leaving 12 bases between. The germline gives CDR1 LNHDA, CDR2 SQIVND (reference sequence). The CDR3 spells CASRPTGTYGYTF. In DNA, the CDR3 is TGTGCCAGTAGACCTACAGGGACCTATGGCTACACCTTC. Full variable domain (rest looked up from reference TRBV19 and TRBJ1-2): DGGITQSPKYLFRKEGQNVTLSCEQNLNHDAMYWYRQDPGQGLRLIYYSQIVNDFQKGDIAEGYSVSREKKESFPLTVTSAQKNPTAFYLCASRPTGTYGYTFGSGTRLTVV.

V and J are TRBV10-3 and TRBJ2-4, with TRBD2 matching over 7 bases. The CDR3 is 15 residues long. The germline V gene has CDR1 ENHRY and CDR2 SYGVKD. V lost 0 bases and J lost 2; bases outside the gene matches: 1. CDR3 protein: CAISESGGTKNIQYF. CDR3 coding DNA: TGTGCCATCAGTGAGTCGGGAGGGACCAAAAACATTCAGTACTTC.

The gene calls are TRBV7-3 and TRBJ2-1; 11 nucleotides match TRBD2. CDR1 and CDR2 (germline): SGHTA, FQGTGA. Germline trimming cut 4 bases from V and 5 bases from J; bases unmatched to any gene: 7. This CDR3 has 16 residues. The CDR3 loop is CASSSLAGGGDNEQFF. The CDR3 nucleotides are TGTGCCAGCAGCTCCCTAGCGGGAGGAGGGGACAATGAGCAGTTCTTC.

The count of this clone is one. The rearrangement uses TRBV2 and TRBJ2-5, with TRBD2 identical over 8 bases. The CDR3 covers 14 residues. Germline CDR1 and CDR2: SNHLY and FYNNEI. The trim removed 7 bases at V and 2 bases at J, leaving 6 bases unmatched. CDR3 sequence (DNA): TGTGCCAGCAAGGCGGGGGGCCGACAAGAGACCCAGTACTTC. Its protein is CASKAGGRQETQYF. The whole variable domain, remainder taken from reference TRBV2 and TRBJ2-5, is EPEVTQTPSHQVTQMGQEVILRCVPISNHLYFYWYRQILGQKVEFLVSFYNNEISEKSEIFDDQFSVERPDGSNFTLKIRSTKLEDSAMYFCASKAGGRQETQYFGPGTRLLVL.